This entry concerns a single T cell receptor (beta chain). What it recognizes is unknown. The data derive from a study of T cells in Graves' hyperthyroidism and ophthalmopathy. General observations from the study: Ophthalmopathy prediction by the model preceded onset by a median approximately six months.

The junction had 6 bases not matched to a gene; V was cut back by 4 bases and J by 2 bases. The CDR3 loop spans 15 amino acids. Looked up from germline, CDR1 is MGHRA and CDR2 is YSYEKL. Regions amplified from RNA transcripts were the TCR beta CDR3 regions. HTBI primers were used for first-round RT-PCR of the TCR CDR3. TCRdb re-called the multiplex PCR reads through MiXCR, storing one row per CDR3 protein. The profile shows fewer than 650,000 distinct CDR3 sequences, under 15% of them singletons. Based on clinical symptoms, serum thyroxine and TRAb, thyroid ultrasound and orbital computed tomography, diagnoses were reached.

The gene calls are TRBV4-1 and TRBJ2-3; 7 bases match TRBD2. The receptor comes from a woman aged 40 to 50 with Graves' ophthalmopathy. Material for sequencing was blood. In DNA form, the CDR3 reads TGCGCCAGCAGCCTGCAGGGAGGGGACACAGATACGCAGTATTTT. It codes for CASSLQGGDTDTQYF.